This TCR beta chain was profiled in a study of blood T cell repertoires in COVID-19. The CDR3 has 11 amino acids. Germline CDR1 reads DFQATT; CDR2 reads SNEGSKA (reference sequence). Deletions cut 0 bases from V and 6 bases from J, with 5 bases between. TCRdb's table, derived via immunoSEQ multiplex PCR, lists solely in-frame clones and lacks some. The table shows almost 400,000 clones, with under 90% occurring only once. The V call is TRBV20-1, the J call TRBJ1-2, with D uncertain. The specimen sequenced was PBMCs or T cells enriched from blood (not recorded which). The receptor was isolated from a woman in her 30s who had recovered from COVID-19. CDR3 coding DNA: TGCAGTGCTAGAGATAGAAATGGCTACACCTTC. It translates to CSARDRNGYTF.